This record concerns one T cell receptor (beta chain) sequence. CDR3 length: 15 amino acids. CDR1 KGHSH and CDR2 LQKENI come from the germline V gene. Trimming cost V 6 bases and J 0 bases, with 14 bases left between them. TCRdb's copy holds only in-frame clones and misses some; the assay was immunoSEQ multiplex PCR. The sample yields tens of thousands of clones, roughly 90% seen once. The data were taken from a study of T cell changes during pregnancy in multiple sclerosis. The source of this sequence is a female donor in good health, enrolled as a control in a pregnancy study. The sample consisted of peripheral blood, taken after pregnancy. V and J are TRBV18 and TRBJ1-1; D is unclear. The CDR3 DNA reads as TGTGCCAGCTCCCCCGCACACGGGATGAACACTGAAGCTTTCTTT. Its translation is CASSPAHGMNTEAFF.